This T cell receptor (beta chain) was identified during a study of beta chain features in type 1 diabetes. Study background: Healthy donors, compared against patients, showed similar age, gender and cell yields. Findings of the study overall: Shortening of TCRB CDR3s, moderate but significant, appeared in all four CD4+ subsets of Type 1 diabetes patients.

All of the isolated RNA was reverse transcribed, so expressed TCRB transcripts were sequenced. The repertoire was sequenced with immunoSEQ multiplex PCR; TCRdb's copy has only in-frame clones and lacks some. This table holds 600,000 to 700,000 clones, over 10% found once. To note about this clone: What it recognizes is unknown.

This CDR3 region has 13 residues. Germline V gene lookup returns CDR1 SGHNT and CDR2 YENEEA. Trimming left V 1 base short and J 8 bases short, with 8 bases between. A single heparinised draw of approximately 110 mL on average was taken per donor. Sorting based on CD45RO/CCR7/CD25/CD127/CD95/CD27 separated CD4+ naive, central memory, regulatory and stem cell-like memory cells. The receptor comes from a man aged 18-30 years with type 1 diabetes. The genes are TRBV11-3 and TRBJ2-2; no definite D call. Sequenced sample: naive CD4+ T cells from blood. The CDR3 loop reads CASSLALAGELFF. CDR3 nucleotide sequence: TGTGCCAGCAGCTTAGCCCTTGCGGGGGAGCTGTTTTTT.